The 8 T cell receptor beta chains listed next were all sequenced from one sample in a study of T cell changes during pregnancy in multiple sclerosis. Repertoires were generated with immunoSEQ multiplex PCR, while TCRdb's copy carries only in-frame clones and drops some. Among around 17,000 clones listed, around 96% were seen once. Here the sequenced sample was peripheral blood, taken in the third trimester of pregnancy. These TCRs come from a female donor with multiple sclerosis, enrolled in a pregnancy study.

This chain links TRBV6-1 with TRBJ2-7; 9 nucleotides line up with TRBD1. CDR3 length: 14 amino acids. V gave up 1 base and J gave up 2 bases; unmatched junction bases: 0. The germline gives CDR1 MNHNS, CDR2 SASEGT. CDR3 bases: TGTGCCAGCAGTGAAGGGGACAGGGCCTACGAGCAGTACTTC. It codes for CASSEGDRAYEQYF.

The CDR3 protein is CASSLQGVGFTDTQYF. The CDR3 nucleotides are TGTGCCAGCAGCTTGCAGGGTGTGGGGTTCACAGATACGCAGTATTTT. The chain combines TRBV7-2 with TRBJ2-3; possibly TRBD1 for D (5 bases). This CDR3 contains 16 residues. CDR1 and CDR2 (germline): SGHTA, FQGNSA. The ends were cut back, 3 bases at V and 2 bases at J, with 15 bases in the middle.

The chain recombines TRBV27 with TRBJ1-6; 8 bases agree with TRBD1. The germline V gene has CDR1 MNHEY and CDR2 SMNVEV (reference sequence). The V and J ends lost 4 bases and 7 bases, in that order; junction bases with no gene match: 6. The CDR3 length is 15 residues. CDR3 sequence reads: CASSSSDRDNSPLHF. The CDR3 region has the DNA TGTGCCAGCAGTTCATCGGACAGGGACAATTCACCCCTCCACTTT.

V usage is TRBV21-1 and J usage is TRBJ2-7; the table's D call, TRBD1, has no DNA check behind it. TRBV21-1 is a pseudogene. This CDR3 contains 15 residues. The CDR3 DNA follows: TGTGCCAGCAGCAAAGGAAGGGGTACCTCCTACGAGCAGTACTTC. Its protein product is CASSKGRGTSYEQYF.

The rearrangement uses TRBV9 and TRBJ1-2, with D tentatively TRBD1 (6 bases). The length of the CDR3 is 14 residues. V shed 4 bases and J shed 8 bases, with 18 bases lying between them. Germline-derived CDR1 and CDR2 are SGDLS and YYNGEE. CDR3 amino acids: CASSPQRGQWGYTF. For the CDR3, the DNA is TGTGCCAGCAGCCCCCAAAGGGGACAATGGGGCTACACCTTC.

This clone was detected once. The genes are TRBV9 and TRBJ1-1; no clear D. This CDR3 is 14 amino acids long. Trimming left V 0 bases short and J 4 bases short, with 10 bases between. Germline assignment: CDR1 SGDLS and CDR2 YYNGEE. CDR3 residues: CASSVGPRGTEAFF. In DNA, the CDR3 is TGTGCCAGCAGCGTAGGCCCCCGAGGCACTGAAGCTTTCTTT.

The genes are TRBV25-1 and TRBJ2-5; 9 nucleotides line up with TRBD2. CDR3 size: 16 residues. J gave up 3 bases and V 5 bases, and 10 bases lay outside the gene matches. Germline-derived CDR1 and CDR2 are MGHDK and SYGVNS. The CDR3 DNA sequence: TGTGCCAGCAGTCCCCTGCGGGGGGGCCCAGAAGAGACCCAGTACTTC. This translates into CASSPLRGGPEETQYF. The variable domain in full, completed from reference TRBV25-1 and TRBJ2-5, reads EADIYQTPRYLVIGTGKKITLECSQTMGHDKMYWYQQDPGMELHLIHYSYGVNSTEKGDLSSESTVSRIRTEHFPLTLESARPSHTSQYLCASSPLRGGPEETQYFGPGTRLLVL.

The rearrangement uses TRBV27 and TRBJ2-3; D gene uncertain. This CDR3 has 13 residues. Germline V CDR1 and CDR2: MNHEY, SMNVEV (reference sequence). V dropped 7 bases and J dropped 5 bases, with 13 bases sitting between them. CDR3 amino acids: CASKASVRDTQYF. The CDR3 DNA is TGTGCCAGCAAGGCCAGCGTGAGAGATACGCAGTATTTT.